This T cell receptor (beta chain) is drawn from a study of cytomegalovirus exposure and HLA in healthy donors. Study-wide points: Later analysis revealed greater clonal expansion in HLA-associated TCR beta chains than in equally common others. Fewer N-insertions (relative to the roughly 730-donor mean) were reportedly seen in an Asian-associated ancestry cluster in a later analysis.

In regard to this clone: Its antigen remains unknown.

In germline, CDR1 is SGHTA, CDR2 FQGNSA. The CDR3 spans 16 residues. With V trimmed by 5 bases and J by 0 bases, 7 bases remained unmatched. It was with 60 Vbeta and 13 Jbeta primers that the PCR ran. TCRdb's copy holds only in-frame clones and misses some; the assay was immunoSEQ multiplex PCR. The data contain roughly 160,000 clones, around 79% of them seen just once; the ten biggest clones take up around 2.6%. The sequence derives from a female donor in good health and CMV-seronegative. The sequencing sample was made of PBMCs. The V gene is TRBV7-2, the J gene TRBJ1-3; 7 positions match TRBD1. This CDR3 reads CASSRQTGRSGNTIYF. The CDR3 DNA sequence: TGTGCCAGCAGCCGCCAGACAGGGCGCTCTGGAAACACCATATATTTT.